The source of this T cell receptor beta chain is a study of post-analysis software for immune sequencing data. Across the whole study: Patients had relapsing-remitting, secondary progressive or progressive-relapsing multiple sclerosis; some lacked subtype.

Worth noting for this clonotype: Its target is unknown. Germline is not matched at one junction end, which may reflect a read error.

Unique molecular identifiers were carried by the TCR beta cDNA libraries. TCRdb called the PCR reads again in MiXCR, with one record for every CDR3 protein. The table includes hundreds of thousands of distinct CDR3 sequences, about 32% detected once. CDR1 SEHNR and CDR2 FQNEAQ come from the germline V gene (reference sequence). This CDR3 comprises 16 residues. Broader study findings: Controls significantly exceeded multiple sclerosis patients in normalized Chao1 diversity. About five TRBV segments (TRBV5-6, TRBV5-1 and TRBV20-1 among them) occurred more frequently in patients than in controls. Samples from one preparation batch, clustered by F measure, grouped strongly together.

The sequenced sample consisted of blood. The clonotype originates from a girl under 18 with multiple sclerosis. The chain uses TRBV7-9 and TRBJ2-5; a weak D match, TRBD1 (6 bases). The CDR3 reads CASSRTDRKQQETPYF. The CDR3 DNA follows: TGTGCCAGCAGCCGAACGGACAGAAAACAACAAGAGACCCCGTACTTC.